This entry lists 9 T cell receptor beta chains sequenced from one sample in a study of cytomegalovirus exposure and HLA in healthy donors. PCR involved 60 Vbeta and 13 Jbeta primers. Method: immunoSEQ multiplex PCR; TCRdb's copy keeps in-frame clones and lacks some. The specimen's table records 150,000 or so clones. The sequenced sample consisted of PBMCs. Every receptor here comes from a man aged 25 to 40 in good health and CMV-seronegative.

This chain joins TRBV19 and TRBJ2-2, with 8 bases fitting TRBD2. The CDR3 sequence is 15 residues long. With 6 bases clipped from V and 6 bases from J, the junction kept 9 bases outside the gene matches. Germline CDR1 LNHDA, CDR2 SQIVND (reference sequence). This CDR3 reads CASRPGSGNSGELFF. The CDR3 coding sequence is TGTGCCAGTAGGCCGGGTAGCGGGAATTCCGGGGAGCTGTTTTTT.

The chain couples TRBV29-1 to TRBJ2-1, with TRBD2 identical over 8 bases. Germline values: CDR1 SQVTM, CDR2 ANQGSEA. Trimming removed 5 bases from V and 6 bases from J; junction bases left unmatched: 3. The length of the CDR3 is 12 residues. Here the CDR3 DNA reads TGCAGCGTTCTGAGCGGGAGCAATGAGCAGTTCTTC. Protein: CSVLSGSNEQFF.

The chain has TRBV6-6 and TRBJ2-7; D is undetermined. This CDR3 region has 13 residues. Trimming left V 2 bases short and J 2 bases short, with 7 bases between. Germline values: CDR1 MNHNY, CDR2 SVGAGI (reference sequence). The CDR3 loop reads CASSYVRTYEQYF. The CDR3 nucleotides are TGTGCCAGCAGTTACGTGCGAACCTACGAGCAGTACTTC.

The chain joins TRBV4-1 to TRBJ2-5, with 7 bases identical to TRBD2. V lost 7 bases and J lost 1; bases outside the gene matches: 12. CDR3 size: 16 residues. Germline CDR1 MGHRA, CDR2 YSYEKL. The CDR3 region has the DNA TGCGCCAGCAACTCCCCGGGCCCGGGAGGCCAAGAGACCCAGTACTTC. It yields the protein CASNSPGPGGQETQYF.

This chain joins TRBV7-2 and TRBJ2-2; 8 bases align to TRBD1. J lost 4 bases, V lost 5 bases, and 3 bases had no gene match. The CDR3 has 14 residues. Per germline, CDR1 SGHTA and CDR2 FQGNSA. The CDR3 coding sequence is TGTGCCAGCAGCCAGGGGACAGGCACCGGGGAGCTGTTTTTT. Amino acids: CASSQGTGTGELFF.

Here the CDR3 reads CASSFRGQGWTEAFF. CDR3 DNA sequence: TGTGCCAGTAGTTTCCGAGGACAGGGGTGGACTGAAGCTTTCTTT. The chain has TRBV19 and TRBJ1-1, with 9 bases lining up with TRBD1. The CDR3 has 15 amino acids. CDR1 is LNHDA, CDR2 SQIVND, per germline (reference sequence). Losses at the gene ends were 5 bases for V and 5 bases for J; bases not matched to a gene: 9. Drawing the rest from reference TRBV19 and TRBJ1-1, the complete variable domain is DGGITQSPKYLFRKEGQNVTLSCEQNLNHDAMYWYRQDPGQGLRLIYYSQIVNDFQKGDIAEGYSVSREKKESFPLTVTSAQKNPTAFYLCASSFRGQGWTEAFFGQGTRLTVV.

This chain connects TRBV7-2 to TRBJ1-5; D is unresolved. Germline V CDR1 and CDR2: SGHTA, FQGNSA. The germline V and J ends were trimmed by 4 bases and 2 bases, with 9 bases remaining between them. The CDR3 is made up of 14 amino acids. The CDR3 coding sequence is TGTGCCAGCAGCTCGAGAGAAGGCAATCAGCCCCAGCATTTT. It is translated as CASSSREGNQPQHF.

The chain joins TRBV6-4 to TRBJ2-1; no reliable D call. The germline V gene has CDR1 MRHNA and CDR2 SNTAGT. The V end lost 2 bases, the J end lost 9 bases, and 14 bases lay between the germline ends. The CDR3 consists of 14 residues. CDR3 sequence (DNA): TGTGCCAGCAGTGACCTAAGAGACTCCGGTGAGCAGTTCTTC. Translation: CASSDLRDSGEQFF.

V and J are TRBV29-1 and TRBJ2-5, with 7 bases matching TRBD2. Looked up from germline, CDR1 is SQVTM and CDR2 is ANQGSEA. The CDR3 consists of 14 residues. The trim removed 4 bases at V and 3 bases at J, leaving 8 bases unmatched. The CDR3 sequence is CSVVPGGQKETQYF. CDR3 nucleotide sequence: TGCAGCGTTGTTCCGGGAGGCCAAAAAGAGACCCAGTACTTC.